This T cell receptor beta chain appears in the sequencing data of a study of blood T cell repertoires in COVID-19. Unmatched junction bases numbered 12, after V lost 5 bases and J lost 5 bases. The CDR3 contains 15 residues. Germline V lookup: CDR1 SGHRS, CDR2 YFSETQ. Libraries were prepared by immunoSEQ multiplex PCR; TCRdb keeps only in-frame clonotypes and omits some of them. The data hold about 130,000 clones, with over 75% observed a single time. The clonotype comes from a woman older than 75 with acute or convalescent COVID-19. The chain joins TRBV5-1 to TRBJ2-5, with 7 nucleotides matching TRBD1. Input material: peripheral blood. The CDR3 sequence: CASRDIRQGGETQYF. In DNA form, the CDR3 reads TGCGCCAGCAGGGACATAAGACAGGGTGGGGAGACCCAGTACTTC.